The 15 T cell receptor beta chains below all came from one sample that was sequenced in a study of OX40 agonist ivuxolimab in advanced cancers. Here immunoSEQ multiplex PCR was the method, and the copy in TCRdb shows in-frame clones only, minus some. The table shows 12,000 or so clones, with about 75% occurring only once. The material was CD4+ or CD8+ T cells sorted from blood, obtained in a trial of the OX40 agonist ivuxolimab. These receptors were obtained from an adult with an advanced solid tumor such as melanoma, head and neck, liver or kidney cancer.

The chain has TRBV7-8 and TRBJ1-1, with D unresolved. The CDR3 sequence is 15 residues long. V lost 3 bases and J lost 1, with 12 bases in between. Per the germline V gene, CDR1 is SGHVS and CDR2 is FQNEAQ. CDR3 protein: CASSFSPNQNTEAFF. Here the CDR3 DNA reads TGTGCCAGCAGCTTTTCCCCTAACCAGAACACTGAAGCTTTCTTT.

The chain couples TRBV27 to TRBJ2-2, with 10 bases identical to TRBD1. The CDR3 length is 15 residues. From germline, CDR1 is MNHEY and CDR2 SMNVEV (reference sequence). Germline trimming cut 6 bases from V and 4 bases from J; bases unmatched to any gene: 5. CDR3 sequence reads: CASSWTGGGTGELFF. The CDR3 DNA sequence: TGTGCCAGCAGCTGGACAGGGGGAGGCACCGGGGAGCTGTTTTTT.

The chain joins TRBV6-5 to TRBJ1-1, with TRBD1 matching over 8 bases. The CDR3 consists of 14 residues. Looked up from germline, CDR1 is MNHEY and CDR2 is SVGAGI. J lost 1 base, V lost 6 bases, and 4 bases had no gene match. This CDR3 is CASSLTGGNTEAFF. The DNA for the CDR3 is TGTGCCAGCAGCCTAACAGGGGGGAACACTGAAGCTTTCTTT.

The V gene is TRBV27, the J gene TRBJ1-1; the D gene is possibly TRBD1 (6 bases). CDR1 is MNHEY and CDR2 is SMNVEV in the germline V gene (reference sequence). The ends were cut back, 4 bases at V and 1 base at J, with 7 bases in the middle. The CDR3 sequence is 13 residues long. The DNA for the CDR3 is TGTGCCAGCAGTTGGACAGAGAACACTGAAGCTTTCTTT. Amino acid sequence: CASSWTENTEAFF.

The chain uses TRBV19 and TRBJ2-1, with 8 bases that match TRBD1. Trimming took 0 bases from V and 12 from J; bases not matched to a gene: 10. The V gene's germline CDR1 is LNHDA and CDR2 SQIVND (reference sequence). This CDR3 spans 15 amino acids. CDR3 in amino acids: CASSIDRVGDRGQFF. The CDR3 DNA reads TGTGCCAGTAGTATAGATCGGGTCGGAGACAGGGGGCAGTTCTTC.

This clone rates as medium-sized (0.01 to 0.1%). The chain recombines TRBV10-1 with TRBJ2-2; D is possibly TRBD1 (6 bases). The CDR3 has 13 residues. Trimming took 4 bases from V and 6 from J, leaving 9 bases between them. Per germline, CDR1 WNHNN and CDR2 SYGVQD (reference sequence). CDR3 region: CASSAGDPGELFF. The CDR3 nucleotides are TGCGCCAGCAGTGCAGGGGACCCCGGGGAGCTGTTTTTT.

This clone rates as medium-sized. The CDR3 reads CSVRNRGSNQPQHF. CDR3 nucleotide sequence: TGCAGCGTGCGCAACAGGGGAAGCAATCAGCCCCAGCATTTT. The gene calls are TRBV29-1 and TRBJ1-5; 7 bases match TRBD1. Germline loops: CDR1 SQVTM, CDR2 ANQGSEA. V shed 6 bases and J 1 base; nucleotides not matched to a gene: 6. The CDR3 is 14 amino acids.

The chain carries TRBV6-6 and TRBJ1-4; D might be TRBD1 (5 bases). Per germline, CDR1 MNHNY and CDR2 SVGAGI (reference sequence). V shed 4 bases and J shed 0 bases, with 12 bases lying between them. The CDR3 contains 16 residues. As DNA, the CDR3 is TGTGCCAGCAGTTTCTCCCAGACAGCAACTAATGAAAAACTGTTTTTT. Translated, it gives CASSFSQTATNEKLFF.

This clone was seen only once. J is TRBJ2-5 and V is TRBV9; D may be TRBD1 (6 bases). Germline CDR1 and CDR2: SGDLS and YYNGEE. The CDR3 covers 13 residues. The V and J ends lost 0 bases and 4 bases respectively, with 7 bases between them. The CDR3 sequence is CASSVGGPETQYF. The CDR3 region has the DNA TGTGCCAGCAGCGTAGGGGGGCCAGAGACCCAGTACTTC. Combining the CDR3 with reference TRBV9 and TRBJ2-5 gives the whole variable domain DSGVTQTPKHLITATGQRVTLRCSPRSGDLSVYWYQQSLDQGLQFLIQYYNGEERAKGNILERFSAQQFPDLHSELNLSSLELGDSALYFCASSVGGPETQYFGPGTRLLVL.

The chain uses TRBV7-3 and TRBJ2-6; D is ambiguous. Germline V gene lookup returns CDR1 SGHTA and CDR2 FQGTGA. V lost 2 bases and J lost 3, with 5 bases in between. The CDR3 loop spans 14 amino acids. The CDR3 loop is CASSLYGGANVLTF. The CDR3 DNA reads TGTGCCAGCAGCTTATACGGTGGGGCCAACGTCCTGACTTTC.

This rearrangement joins TRBV7-9 to TRBJ2-3, with D perhaps TRBD1 (6 bases). Trimming took 8 bases from V and 2 from J, leaving 11 bases between them. Germline V lookup: CDR1 SEHNR, CDR2 FQNEAQ (reference sequence). The CDR3 has 13 amino acids. The CDR3 loop is CASGGPPTDTQYF. The CDR3 DNA is TGTGCCAGCGGGGGCCCTCCCACAGATACGCAGTATTTT.

This clone has just a few counts. The chain employs TRBV7-3 and TRBJ2-7; 10 bases fit TRBD2. Germline V gene data show CDR1 as SGHTA and CDR2 as FQGTGA. The CDR3 contains 19 residues. Losses at the gene ends were 5 bases for V and 0 bases for J; bases not matched to a gene: 16. The CDR3 nucleotides read TGTGCCAGCAGCCCAATAGTCCAACCTAGCGGGAGCCTCTCCTACGAGCAGTACGTC. Translation: CASSPIVQPSGSLSYEQYV.

The chain has TRBV5-7 and TRBJ2-2; perhaps TRBD1 as D (5 bases). TRBV5-7 is marked as an open reading frame, function uncertain. This CDR3 is built from 14 residues. The V end was cut by 4 bases, the J end by 9 bases, with 16 bases between. CDR3 in amino acids: CASSITSGFRELFF. The CDR3 nucleotides are TGTGCCAGCAGCATAACCTCAGGGTTCCGGGAGCTGTTTTTT.

About this clone itself: This probably arose from a read error, given a far larger clone one base away. The genes are TRBV30 and TRBJ2-7, with D hard to call. Germline V gene data show CDR1 as GTSNPN and CDR2 as SVGIG (reference sequence). The CDR3 loop spans 12 amino acids. The CDR3 coding sequence is TGTGCCTGGCGTGTAGTGGAAGCCGAGCAGTACTTC. Translated, it gives CAWRVVEAEQYF.

A single count supports this clone. The chain couples TRBV7-8 to TRBJ2-1; no definite D call. CDR1 SGHVS and CDR2 FQNEAQ come from the germline V gene. The CDR3 is 15 residues long. V was pared by 5 bases and J by 0 bases, with 11 bases between. The DNA for the CDR3 is TGTGCCAGCAGCCAAACAGCGAGCTCCTACAATGAGCAGTTCTTC. Translating gives CASSQTASSYNEQFF. The whole variable domain, remainder taken from reference TRBV7-8 and TRBJ2-1, is GAGVSQSPRYKVAKRGQDVALRCDPISGHVSLFWYQQALGQGPEFLTYFQNEAQLDKSGLPSDRFFAERPEGSVSTLKIQRTQQEDSAVYLCASSQTASSYNEQFFGPGTRLTVL.